The 32 T cell receptor beta chains in this list originate from one sample, sequenced in a study of spatial heterogeneity in lung cancer. Via MiXCR, TCRdb re-called the 5' RACE reads, giving one row per CDR3 protein. The sample has approximately 92,000 distinct CDR3 sequences, more than 10% seen once. Specified time point: sample taken at primary tumor resection. Material: PBMCs, obtained at surgery. These receptors were obtained from a male donor with early-stage non-small cell lung cancer.

CDR3 region: CASSLAGYTEAFF. CDR3 bases: TGCGCCAGCAGCTTGGCAGGGTACACTGAAGCTTTCTTT. The chain couples TRBV5-1 to TRBJ1-1; possibly TRBD1 for D (5 bases). Between the trimmed V and J ends, which lost 0 bases and 3 bases, there was a span of 6 bases. The CDR3 loop spans 13 amino acids. Germline loops: CDR1 SGHRS, CDR2 YFSETQ.

The chain recombines TRBV5-1 with TRBJ2-1; 11 bases match TRBD1. CDR1 and CDR2 from the germline V gene are SGHRS and YFSETQ. CDR3 length: 15 residues. The V gene end was trimmed by 6 bases and the J gene end by 4 bases; junction bases not matched to a gene: 6. CDR3 residues: CASTAGTGGYNEQFF. The CDR3 coding sequence is TGCGCCAGCACTGCTGGGACAGGGGGTTACAATGAGCAGTTCTTC.

CDR3 sequence (DNA): TGTGCCAGCAGTCCCGGACAGGGGTTTGACACCGGGCGGCAGTACTTC. It is translated as CASSPGQGFDTGRQYF. The chain couples TRBV6-2 or TRBV6-3 to TRBJ2-7; 9 nucleotides line up with TRBD1. Trimming took 5 bases from V and 9 from J; bases not matched to a gene: 17. The CDR3 length is 16 residues. The germline CDR1 and CDR2 sequences are MNHEY and SVGEGT.

This clonotype was detected a few times. The chain combines TRBV7-2 with TRBJ2-4; no reliable D call. Between the trimmed V and J ends, which lost 5 bases and 9 bases, there was a span of 17 bases. Germline V gene data show CDR1 as SGHTA and CDR2 as FQGNSA. The CDR3 extends over 14 amino acids. CDR3 in DNA: TGTGCCAGCAGCCGATTGGACCCCACGGGCATTCAGTACTTC. Translation gives CASSRLDPTGIQYF.

The V gene is TRBV11-2, the J gene TRBJ2-1; tentatively, D is TRBD1 (6 bases). The CDR3 extends over 13 amino acids. The germline CDR1 and CDR2 sequences are SGHAT and FQNNGV. Trimming removed 6 bases from V and 6 bases from J, with 12 bases in between. The CDR3 protein is CASRVTGFNEQFF. CDR3 in DNA: TGTGCCAGCAGGGTTACAGGGTTCAATGAGCAGTTCTTC.

This clonotype was recorded a few times. The chain has TRBV7-2 and TRBJ2-1; D is unclear. The CDR3 covers 16 residues. Germline-derived CDR1 and CDR2 are SGHTA and FQGNSA. The V end was cut by 1 base, the J end by 2 bases, with 12 bases between. The CDR3 protein is CASSLGFLYTYNEQFF. The CDR3 bases are TGTGCCAGCAGCTTAGGTTTCCTCTACACCTACAATGAGCAGTTCTTC.

The J gene is TRBJ2-3, the V gene TRBV3-1; TRBD1 or TRBD2 may be the D gene (5 bases each). V lost 0 bases, J lost 2 bases, and 9 bases lay in between. Germline-derived CDR1 and CDR2 are LGHDT and YNNKEL (reference sequence). CDR3 length: 15 residues. The CDR3 sequence is CASSQDQGATDTQYF. CDR3 nucleotide sequence: TGTGCCAGCAGCCAAGATCAGGGAGCCACAGATACGCAGTATTTT.

The chain combines TRBV20-1 with TRBJ2-1; the match to TRBD1 covers 9 bases. Unmatched junction bases numbered 3, after V lost 7 bases and J lost 2 bases. CDR3 size: 13 residues. Germline loops: CDR1 DFQATT, CDR2 SNEGSKA (reference sequence). CDR3 in amino acids: CSVRQGAYNEQFF. The DNA for the CDR3 is TGCAGTGTTCGACAGGGGGCCTACAATGAGCAGTTCTTC.

This clonotype was seen a few times. This chain uses TRBV7-2 with TRBJ2-7, with 14 bases identical to TRBD2. The J segment lost 7 bases and the V segment lost 7 bases, leaving 15 bases of the junction unmatched. Germline CDR1 and CDR2: SGHTA and FQGNSA. This CDR3 region has 17 residues. For the CDR3, the DNA is TGTGCCAGCAACTGGGGGACTAGCGGGGGCCCCCTAGATGAGCAGTACTTC. Translating gives CASNWGTSGGPLDEQYF.

This clonotype was seen a few times. This chain links TRBV20-1 with TRBJ2-5; tentative D call: TRBD2 (6 bases). Germline-derived CDR1 and CDR2 are DFQATT and SNEGSKA (reference sequence). With 0 bases removed from V and 7 bases from J, the gap between germline ends came to 15 bases. This CDR3 contains 14 residues. The CDR3 coding sequence is TGCAGTGCTAGAGAAAGCGGGCTAGCAGGGACCCAGTACTTC. Translation gives CSARESGLAGTQYF.

The rearrangement uses TRBV6-2 or TRBV6-3 and TRBJ2-1; 7 nucleotides line up with TRBD2. Germline trimming cut 5 bases from V and 1 base from J; bases unmatched to any gene: 8. The CDR3 covers 16 residues. Germline V gene sequence: CDR1 MNHEY, CDR2 SVGEGT. The CDR3 DNA reads TGTGCCAGCAGTACCCCCAGCGGGATTTCCTACAATGAGCAGTTCTTC. This encodes CASSTPSGISYNEQFF.

This chain uses TRBV27 with TRBJ2-1; D uncertain. The ends were cut back, 5 bases at V and 4 bases at J, with 9 bases in the middle. Germline assignment: CDR1 MNHEY and CDR2 SMNVEV (reference sequence). The CDR3 runs to 13 residues. The DNA for the CDR3 is TGTGCCAGCAGTCTGGACCCTTACAATGAGCAGTTCTTC. Translating gives CASSLDPYNEQFF.

In this sample, this clonotype turned up a few times. The genes are TRBV9 and TRBJ1-5; D gene unclear. This CDR3 contains 15 residues. V was pared by 0 bases and J by 5 bases, with 12 bases between. Germline V gene data show CDR1 as SGDLS and CDR2 as YYNGEE. This CDR3 is CASSVDAGGYQPQHF. The CDR3 region has the DNA TGTGCCAGCAGCGTAGATGCAGGAGGCTATCAGCCCCAGCATTTT.

This clonotype was detected many times. V and J are TRBV12-3 or TRBV12-4 and TRBJ1-6, with D tentatively TRBD1 (5 bases). V lost 5 bases to trimming and J lost 5 bases, with 10 bases between them. The CDR3 covers 14 residues. CDR3 residues: CASSQGRNNSPLHF. The CDR3 nucleotides are TGTGCCAGCAGTCAGGGACGAAATAATTCACCCCTCCACTTT.

This clonotype has ten or more counts. CDR3 loop: CASSQNSGGGYNEQFF. The CDR3, as DNA: TGTGCCAGCAGTCAGAATAGCGGGGGCGGTTACAATGAGCAGTTCTTC. J is TRBJ2-1 and V is TRBV12-3 or TRBV12-4; 9 nucleotides line up with TRBD2. V shed 5 bases, J shed 4 bases, and the junction held 9 bases outside the gene matches. The CDR3 loop spans 16 amino acids.

The J gene is TRBJ2-2, the V gene TRBV6-5, with D hard to call. Between the trimmed V and J ends, which lost 0 bases and 4 bases, there was a span of 9 bases. Germline values: CDR1 MNHEY, CDR2 SVGAGI. The CDR3 covers 15 residues. The CDR3, as DNA: TGTGCCAGCAGTTACTCGGTGGTTTTCACCGGGGAGCTGTTTTTT. This codes for CASSYSVVFTGELFF.

This clonotype was recorded many times. The V gene is TRBV2, the J gene TRBJ2-2; tentatively, D is TRBD2 (6 bases). CDR1 and CDR2 (germline): SNHLY, FYNNEI. Trimming took off 4 bases at V and 6 bases at J, with 9 bases between the two ends. The CDR3 sequence is 13 residues long. CDR3: CASSVLAPGELFF. The CDR3 bases are TGTGCCAGCAGTGTCCTAGCGCCCGGGGAGCTGTTTTTT.

This clonotype was recorded many times. The chain uses TRBV4-1 and TRBJ2-7, with 9 positions matching TRBD2. The V segment lost 4 bases and the J segment 1 base; nucleotides outside the gene matches: 5. This CDR3 is 15 amino acids long. The V gene's germline CDR1 is MGHRA and CDR2 YSYEKL. The DNA for the CDR3 is TGCGCCAGCAGCCGCCAGCTAGCGGGGTCCTACGAGCAGTACTTC. Protein: CASSRQLAGSYEQYF.

In this sample, this clonotype turned up many times. This sequence joins TRBV29-1 and TRBJ1-1; tentatively, D is TRBD1 (6 bases). Germline CDR1 is SQVTM and CDR2 is ANQGSEA. There are 13 residues in the CDR3. V was shortened by 4 bases and J by 3 bases, with 12 bases between the two germline ends. The CDR3 sequence is CSVAAGADTEAFF. In nucleotides, the CDR3 is TGCAGCGTTGCTGCGGGGGCGGACACTGAAGCTTTCTTT.

This clonotype occurred a few times. The rearrangement links TRBV20-1 to TRBJ2-2; D ambiguous. Trimming took off 3 bases at V and 1 base at J, with 9 bases between the two ends. CDR3 length: 14 amino acids. Germline V gene data show CDR1 as DFQATT and CDR2 as SNEGSKA (reference sequence). The CDR3 protein is CSASSGWNTGELFF. Written as DNA, the CDR3 is TGCAGTGCTAGTTCCGGGTGGAACACCGGGGAGCTGTTTTTT.

The chain links TRBV7-2 to TRBJ2-5; D is perhaps TRBD2 (6 bases). Germline CDR1 reads SGHTA; CDR2 reads FQGNSA. V was shortened by 5 bases and J by 7 bases, with 20 bases between the two germline ends. The CDR3 has 15 residues. As DNA, the CDR3 is TGTGCCAGCAGCCTAGGGTCGGGGGTTACAGTGACCCAGTACTTC. Translating gives CASSLGSGVTVTQYF.

Turning to this clonotype: It is unclear where the CDR3 begins or ends on the DNA, so no DNA is shown, and the CDR3 is as TCRdb lists it. The chain combines TRBV21-1 with TRBJ1-1; the D call in the table, TRBD1, was not verified against the DNA. TRBV21-1 corresponds to a pseudogene. From its first to its last residue, the CDR3 has 16 amino acids. This CDR3 reads CASSNFGGGSGTEAFF.

This clonotype was picked up many times. The chain has TRBV28 and TRBJ2-5; TRBD1 matches at 8 bases. The CDR3 extends over 16 amino acids. Germline V gene sequence: CDR1 MDHEN, CDR2 SYDVKM. V was clipped by 5 bases and J by 4 bases; unmatched bases: 12. In DNA, the CDR3 is TGTGCCAGCAGTCCCCCGACAGGGGCCTCACGAGAGACCCAGTACTTC. It translates to CASSPPTGASRETQYF.

This clonotype was observed a handful of times. The CDR3 protein is CASSHSDLKNSPLHF. The CDR3 DNA is TGCGCCAGCAGCCACTCGGACTTAAAAAATTCACCCCTCCACTTT. This chain connects TRBV4-3 to TRBJ1-6; D remains unclear. The CDR3 consists of 15 residues. V lost 3 bases to trimming and J lost 7 bases, with 13 bases between them. The germline V gene has CDR1 LGHNA and CDR2 YSLEER.

This clonotype has a handful of counts. The rearrangement uses TRBV5-1 and TRBJ2-7; 8 nucleotides align to TRBD2. Losses at the gene ends were 4 bases for V and 0 bases for J; bases not matched to a gene: 9. Germline values: CDR1 SGHRS, CDR2 YFSETQ. The CDR3 is 16 residues long. CDR3 nucleotides: TGCGCCAGCAGCCACAAACTAGCGGAAAGCTCCTACGAGCAGTACTTC. Protein: CASSHKLAESSYEQYF.

This rearrangement joins TRBV7-2 to TRBJ2-6; D is perhaps TRBD2 (6 bases). V was pared by 5 bases and J by 0 bases, with 14 bases between. CDR1 is SGHTA and CDR2 is FQGNSA in the germline V gene. The length of the CDR3 is 17 residues. Here the CDR3 reads CASSTSPRGSGANVLTF. DNA of the CDR3: TGTGCCAGCAGCACCTCCCCGCGGGGCTCTGGGGCCAACGTCCTGACTTTC.

This clonotype was observed at least ten times. The chain joins TRBV29-1 to TRBJ1-1; D ambiguous. CDR3 length: 12 residues. Per germline, CDR1 SQVTM and CDR2 ANQGSEA. V lost 4 bases to trimming and J lost 0 bases, with 6 bases between them. The CDR3 spells CSVGQMNTEAFF. For the CDR3, the DNA is TGCAGCGTTGGCCAGATGAACACTGAAGCTTTCTTT. The full variable domain, with the rest looked up from reference TRBV29-1 and TRBJ1-1, is SAVISQKPSRDICQRGTSLTIQCQVDSQVTMMFWYRQQPGQSLTLIATANQGSEATYESGFVIDKFPISRPNLTFSTLTVSNMSPEDSSIYLCSVGQMNTEAFFGQGTRLTVV.

The CDR3 DNA is TGCGCCAGCAGCTTGATGGTAGGAGAGACCCAGTACTTC. Translated, it gives CASSLMVGETQYF. The chain links TRBV5-1 to TRBJ2-5; unclear D gene. Trimming shortened V by 1 base and J by 4 bases, and 8 bases separated the two germline ends. The CDR3 sequence is 13 residues long. Germline V gene data show CDR1 as SGHRS and CDR2 as YFSETQ.

The sample holds a few counts of this clonotype. This chain uses TRBV7-3 with TRBJ2-1; 10 nucleotides match TRBD1. Germline V gene lookup returns CDR1 SGHTA and CDR2 FQGTGA. V was clipped by 1 base and J by 8 bases; unmatched bases: 5. The CDR3 length is 15 residues. The DNA of the CDR3 is TGTGCCAGCAGCTTAAGACAGGGGGCTTCCCATGAGCAGTTCTTC. Translating it yields CASSLRQGASHEQFF.

A few counts support this clonotype. The V call is TRBV7-9, the J call TRBJ2-5; 9 bases align to TRBD2. With V trimmed by 0 bases and J by 4 bases, 9 bases remained unmatched. The V gene's germline CDR1 is SEHNR and CDR2 FQNEAQ (reference sequence). CDR3 length: 17 residues. In nucleotides, the CDR3 is TGTGCCAGCAGCTTAGCTCCGGTAGCGGGGGTCGGAGAGACCCAGTACTTC. Residues: CASSLAPVAGVGETQYF.

The chain has TRBV20-1 and TRBJ2-2, with 11 bases matching TRBD2. V lost 1 base to trimming and J lost 7 bases; unmatched junction nucleotides: 5. CDR3 size: 15 residues. CDR1 is DFQATT and CDR2 is SNEGSKA in the germline V gene (reference sequence). CDR3 sequence (DNA): TGCAGTGCTAGAGTTAGCGGGGGGGCCCACGGGGAGCTGTTTTTT. It is translated as CSARVSGGAHGELFF.

Only a few counts were recorded for this clonotype. The chain links TRBV10-2 to TRBJ2-2; D not certain. Germline CDR1 WSHSY, CDR2 SAAADI. Trimming took 3 bases from V and 1 from J, leaving 15 bases between them. The CDR3 is 17 amino acids. CDR3 amino acids: CASSDIRTRKNTGELFF. The CDR3 DNA follows: TGCGCCAGCAGTGATATAAGGACCAGAAAGAACACCGGGGAGCTGTTTTTT.